This TCR beta chain was captured by sequencing in a study of a mutant IDH1 vaccine in newly diagnosed glioma (dated by TCRdb to the early 2020s). Regarding the research as a whole: Patients received eight vaccinations in weeks 1, 3, 5, 7, 11, 15, 19 and 23, corresponding to visits V03 through V10. Vaccination began 4-6 weeks after radiotherapy alone, or alongside temozolomide cycles in the chemotherapy-containing groups. Of the roughly 30 treated patients, approximately 62% were male and approximately 38% were female, and a mean age of roughly 40 years was recorded. Before enrollment, patients had received standard therapy of radiotherapy alone, temozolomide alone, or radiochemotherapy with temozolomide; most received the combination. Peripheral blood was drawn at six visits: V03 (baseline), V05, V07, V10, V12 and V13. Longitudinal TCRB deep sequencing was performed for about two dozen treated patients wherever samples were available for exploratory analyses.

Concerning this clone: The antigen this receptor binds is unknown. Base qualities are missing; no much larger clone stands one base away.

Receptor libraries were prepared by the immunoSEQ multiplex PCR assay. Rearranged TCR beta chain sequences were amplified using the hsTCRB Kit according to the manufacturer's protocol. TCRB libraries were sequenced on an Illumina MiSeq. The paper's processing steps were these. The proprietary platform of the kit vendor was used for demultiplexing, trimming and gene mapping. In its TCRdb copy, this immuneACCESS table keeps in-frame sequences only and misses some clones. Where compared with another copy, unresolved V genes explain less than half of these, and the others have no known cause. D and trimming come from the DNA, and the V and J calls and clone size come from that table. The sample yields 30,000 to 35,000 clones; roughly 50% were counted once. The top ten clonotypes cover approximately 10% of the sample. The time point label of this sample denotes: week 5, during vaccination. A 20-mer mutant IDH1 peptide at 300 micrograms in Montanide made up each vaccine dose, which was injected subcutaneously together with topical imiquimod. Donors had newly diagnosed WHO grade 3 or 4 IDH1-mutant astrocytomas with loss of nuclear ATRX. The samples were drawn from NOA16, a multicentre, single-arm, open-label phase I trial in Germany that tested a mutant IDH1 peptide vaccine in humans for the first time. Genomic DNA for TCRB sequencing was extracted from EDTA blood using the DNeasy Blood and Tissue Kit.

Study-level results and caveats: No apparent relationship was observed between pseudoprogression and alterations in the top peripheral T cell clonotypes detected by TCRB sequencing. It was noted by the authors that analyses of patient blood samples could not be reproduced owing to sample limitations. Across multiple MHC alleles, vaccine-induced immune responses were seen in around 93% of patients. Availability determined which PBMC samples were chosen for TCRB deep sequencing.

V is pruned by 2 bases and J by 10 bases, leaving 17 bases of the junction without a gene match. The CDR3, from cysteine to phenylalanine, totals 17 residues. Solely the CDR3 DNA is kept, with 51 bases framed from the first base. The germline V gene supplies CDR1 MNHNS and CDR2 SASEGT. This receptor was obtained from a young woman with glioma. The chain is assembled from TRBV6-1 and TRBJ2-1; the central 7 bases match TRBD2. The starting material was PBMCs, obtained from a glioma patient whose treatment included an IDH1 peptide vaccine. This receptor carries the CDR3 CASSEPYAGSTAGEQFF. The DNA sequence reads TGTGCCAGCAGTGAACCCTATGCGGGATCAACAGCGGGAGAGCAGTTCTTC.